The present T cell receptor beta chain was sequenced within a study of blood T cell repertoires in COVID-19. Trimming pared 6 bases from V and 8 bases from J, leaving 13 bases between. There are 12 residues in the CDR3. About this clone itself: At the DNA level, this CDR3 is encoded by other sequences in the same sample as well.

Per the study methods: Reference gene primer amplification gave nucleated cell count estimates. Sequencing was performed with immunoSEQ multiplex PCR; in TCRdb, only in-frame clones are kept and a portion is missing. Clone size and the V and J calls come from that table; the DNA yielded D and trimming. The sample has 150,000 to 200,000 clones; around nine tenths are singletons. This sequence originates from a man in his sixties or seventies with active or convalescent COVID-19. Specimen: peripheral blood. This chain joins TRBV12-3 or TRBV12-4 and TRBJ1-2; perhaps TRBD1 as D (6 bases). In DNA, the CDR3 is TGTGCCAGCAGCCCGGGAGGGGGAGGCTACACCTTC. It is translated as CASSPGGGGYTF.